The 26 T cell receptor beta chains below come from one sample, sequenced in a study of T-cell reconstitution after alpha-beta-depleted transplantation in children. During its preparation, the TCRbeta library received unique molecular identifiers. TCRdb passed the PCR reads through MiXCR, listing each CDR3 protein once. This sample has hundreds of thousands of distinct CDR3 sequences, with roughly 13% found just once. This specimen consisted of PBMCs, obtained before TCRalphabeta/CD19-depleted stem cell transplant. The receptor source for this set is a girl aged 2 to 9 with congenital amegakaryocytic thrombocytopenia, due to receive a stem cell transplant.

This clonotype was found a few times. The chain has TRBV5-6 and TRBJ2-5, with 11 bases lining up with TRBD2. V dropped 1 base and J dropped 3; count of bases not matched to a gene: 11. The CDR3 has 18 residues. CDR1 SGHDT and CDR2 YYEEEE come from the germline V gene. The CDR3 DNA is TGTGCCAGCAGCTTGCCGGGACTAGCGGAAATGGGGAAAGAGACCCAGTACTTC. Amino acid sequence: CASSLPGLAEMGKETQYF.

The table lists this clonotype with many counts. The genes are TRBV5-1 and TRBJ2-5; TRBD1 agrees at 10 bases. The CDR3 spans 13 residues. The germline CDR1 and CDR2 sequences are SGHRS and YFSETQ. With 4 bases clipped from V and 7 bases from J, the junction kept 4 bases outside the gene matches. The DNA for the CDR3 is TGCGCCAGCAGCAATCGGACAGGGGGGACCCAGTACTTC. Residues: CASSNRTGGTQYF.

In this sample, this clonotype turned up many times. V and J are TRBV20-1 and TRBJ1-4, with 8 bases lining up with TRBD1. The CDR3 consists of 14 residues. Germline CDR1 and CDR2: DFQATT and SNEGSKA (reference sequence). Trimming cost V 5 bases and J 5 bases; bases outside gene matches: 7. The CDR3 bases are TGCAGTGCTGGAGGACAGGGTTGGAATGAAAAACTGTTTTTT. Protein product: CSAGGQGWNEKLFF.

Remarks on this clonotype: One end of the junction varies from germline; a read error may be responsible. This rearrangement joins TRBV5-1 to TRBJ2-2; 7 bases line up with TRBD2. Germline lookup yields CDR1 SGHRS and CDR2 YFSETQ. The CDR3 runs 15 residues. This CDR3 reads CATSRGDFPYGELFF. The CDR3 nucleotides are TGCGCCACCAGCCGGGGGGACTTCCCGTATGGGGAGCTGTTTTTT.

As for this clonotype: Being one base from a much bigger clone, this may be a read error. CDR3 nucleotides: TGTGCCAGCAGTTCAACAGACTATAGGTACAAGCAGTACTTC. As protein: CASSSTDYRYKQYF. The J gene is TRBJ2-7, the V gene TRBV28; D is possibly TRBD2 (5 bases). The CDR3 runs 14 residues. V was clipped by 4 bases and J by 8 bases, with 18 bases between them. The germline V gene encodes CDR1 MDHEN and CDR2 SYDVKM.

The table lists this clonotype with many counts. The rearrangement joins TRBV7-2 to TRBJ1-2; 7 bases fit TRBD1. The CDR3 runs 12 residues. Looked up from germline, CDR1 is SGHTA and CDR2 is FQGNSA. V trimming: 3 bases; J trimming: 8 bases; junction bases outside the gene matches: 3. Here the CDR3 DNA reads TGTGCCAGCAGCTTGACAGGGCCCGGCTACACCTTC. This codes for CASSLTGPGYTF.

The chain recombines TRBV28 with TRBJ2-6, with D perhaps TRBD1 (6 bases). The CDR3 covers 18 residues. Trimming removed 5 bases from V and 0 bases from J, with 17 bases in between. Germline assignment: CDR1 MDHEN and CDR2 SYDVKM. DNA for the CDR3: TGTGCCAGCAGTGACCAGACAGGTTTTAGCTCTGGGGCCAACGTCCTGACTTTC. Its protein product is CASSDQTGFSSGANVLTF.

There are a few counts of this clonotype. This chain links TRBV5-1 with TRBJ2-1; 9 bases agree with TRBD1. In germline, CDR1 is SGHRS, CDR2 YFSETQ. This CDR3 is built from 16 residues. The J segment lost 8 bases and the V segment lost 4 bases, leaving 13 bases of the junction unmatched. CDR3 in amino acids: CASSMIQGAGKDEQFF. The DNA for the CDR3 is TGCGCCAGCAGCATGATACAGGGGGCTGGAAAGGATGAGCAGTTCTTC.

This CDR3 reads CSARDPGRNGYTF. CDR3 bases: TGCAGTGCTAGAGATCCAGGGAGAAATGGCTACACCTTC. The rearrangement joins TRBV20-1 to TRBJ1-2; D is possibly TRBD1 (5 bases). The V end was cut by 0 bases, the J end by 6 bases, with 11 bases between. The CDR3 covers 13 residues. CDR1 DFQATT and CDR2 SNEGSKA come from the germline V gene (reference sequence).

This clonotype was detected only a few times. The rearrangement uses TRBV20-1 and TRBJ2-5, with TRBD2 identical over 13 bases. With V trimmed by 3 bases and J by 2 bases, 12 bases remained unmatched. The CDR3 has 18 amino acids. CDR1 is DFQATT and CDR2 is SNEGSKA in the germline V gene (reference sequence). CDR3 protein: CSASSWTSGSSRQETQYF. The DNA of the CDR3 is TGCAGTGCTAGTTCGTGGACTAGCGGGAGCTCGCGACAAGAGACCCAGTACTTC.

V gene TRBV28 combines with J gene TRBJ2-5; D is ambiguous. The CDR3 has 15 amino acids. Looked up from germline, CDR1 is MDHEN and CDR2 is SYDVKM. Trimming removed 5 bases at V and 4 bases at J, with 17 bases between. The DNA of the CDR3 is TGTGCCAGCAGTCTCCGTGGAGTGGTTCGAGAGACCCAGTACTTC. This sequence encodes CASSLRGVVRETQYF.

This clonotype was observed a handful of times. V gene TRBV7-6 combines with J gene TRBJ2-3, with TRBD2 as a possible D gene (5 bases). V was shortened by 4 bases and J by 5 bases, with 19 bases between the two germline ends. The CDR3 spans 16 residues. Germline lookup yields CDR1 SGHVS and CDR2 FNYEAQ. CDR3 nucleotide sequence: TGTGCCAGCAGCTATTCTGTTCCACACGGAGGAGATACGCAGTATTTT. Encoded protein: CASSYSVPHGGDTQYF.

This clonotype was seen a few times. V gene TRBV7-8 combines with J gene TRBJ2-5; D is possibly TRBD2 (6 bases). The V gene lost 11 bases and the J gene lost 0 bases, with 28 bases spanning the gap. The CDR3 extends over 18 amino acids. CDR1 is SGHVS, CDR2 FQNEAQ, per germline. This chain's CDR3 is CASELWEAKAGNQETQYF. CDR3 in DNA: TGTGCCTCCGAACTTTGGGAGGCCAAGGCGGGTAACCAAGAGACCCAGTACTTC.

There are many counts of this clonotype. This sequence joins TRBV29-1 and TRBJ1-2; tentative D call: TRBD1 (5 bases). CDR3 length equals 11 residues. The germline V and J ends were trimmed by 4 bases and 4 bases, with 7 bases remaining between them. Germline CDR1 SQVTM, CDR2 ANQGSEA. The CDR3 bases are TGCAGCGTTGGGAGGGGCTATGGCTACACCTTC. This gives the protein CSVGRGYGYTF.

This clonotype has a handful of counts. The chain recombines TRBV5-1 with TRBJ2-7, with unresolved D. Per germline, CDR1 SGHRS and CDR2 YFSETQ. Trimming left V 2 bases short and J 2 bases short, with 8 bases between. The CDR3 is 13 residues long. The CDR3 sequence: CASSFPNTYEQYF. CDR3 in DNA: TGCGCCAGCAGCTTTCCCAACACCTACGAGCAGTACTTC.

This clonotype was observed at least ten times. Mismatch with germline at one junction end may stem from a read error. This chain joins TRBV2 and TRBJ2-4, with a weak D call TRBD2 (7 bases). CDR3 length: 15 residues. Per the germline V gene, CDR1 is SNHLY and CDR2 is FYNNEI. CDR3 coding DNA: TGTGCCAGCAGTCAAGCCCCCTACAGGGAGGGCATTCAGTACTTC. This sequence encodes CASSQAPYREGIQYF.

This clonotype was counted between two and nine times. The gene calls are TRBV4-2 and TRBJ2-2; D is ambiguous. CDR3 length: 14 amino acids. CDR1 LGHNA and CDR2 YNFKEQ come from the germline V gene. The germline V and J ends were trimmed by 0 bases and 7 bases, with 9 bases remaining between them. The DNA for the CDR3 is TGTGCCAGCAGCCAAGATCCCCACAACGGGGAGCTGTTTTTT. Translated, it gives CASSQDPHNGELFF.

Ten or more counts support this clonotype. The rearrangement uses TRBV20-1 and TRBJ1-2; 8 bases agree with TRBD1. V shed 3 bases and J 7 bases; nucleotides not matched to a gene: 7. The CDR3 sequence is 13 residues long. Germline CDR1 DFQATT, CDR2 SNEGSKA (reference sequence). CDR3 region: CSASHGTGGGYTF. CDR3 DNA sequence: TGCAGTGCTAGCCACGGGACAGGCGGTGGCTACACCTTC.

This clonotype was observed many times. This sequence joins TRBV20-1 and TRBJ2-5, with D perhaps TRBD2 (6 bases). The V end lost 5 bases, the J end lost 5 bases, and 6 bases lay between the germline ends. CDR3 length: 10 amino acids. The V gene's germline CDR1 is DFQATT and CDR2 SNEGSKA (reference sequence). The CDR3 DNA reads as TGCAGTGCTGGGGGGGAGACCCAGTACTTC. It codes for CSAGGETQYF.

This clonotype has only a few counts. The J gene is TRBJ2-2, the V gene TRBV2; D may be TRBD2 (5 bases). The CDR3 loop spans 16 amino acids. V lost 6 bases, J lost 0 bases, and 14 bases lay in between. Germline V gives CDR1 SNHLY, CDR2 FYNNEI. The CDR3 DNA sequence: TGTGCCAGCAGCCGGTTAGCGTCAACGAACACCGGGGAGCTGTTTTTT. This gives the protein CASSRLASTNTGELFF.

This clonotype has more than one count but fewer than ten. The V and J genes are TRBV12-3 or TRBV12-4 and TRBJ2-7; tentatively, D is TRBD2 (6 bases). V lost 6 bases and J lost 5, with 14 bases in between. The CDR3 loop spans 13 amino acids. The CDR3 region has the DNA TGTGCCAGCAGCCGGACGGAGGGTAACGAGCAGTACTTC. Its protein is CASSRTEGNEQYF.

V usage is TRBV27 and J usage is TRBJ2-2; TRBD2 aligns across 10 bases. In germline, CDR1 is MNHEY, CDR2 SMNVEV (reference sequence). CDR3 length: 15 amino acids. V trimming: 5 bases; J trimming: 8 bases; junction bases outside the gene matches: 8. CDR3 amino acids: CASSRLAGSGGELFF. DNA of the CDR3: TGTGCCAGCAGTCGACTAGCGGGCTCGGGGGGGGAGCTGTTTTTT.

The chain employs TRBV15 and TRBJ2-3; D perhaps matches TRBD2 (5 bases). V lost 1 base, J lost 9 bases, and 11 bases lay in between. CDR3 length: 13 amino acids. CDR1 and CDR2 (germline): LNHNV, YYDKDF (reference sequence). The CDR3 spells CATSRAVPGTQYF. Here the CDR3 DNA reads TGTGCCACCAGCAGAGCGGTCCCGGGGACGCAGTATTTT.

This clonotype was recorded many times. The chain combines TRBV20-1 with TRBJ2-7; 9 bases agree with TRBD2. The germline gives CDR1 DFQATT, CDR2 SNEGSKA (reference sequence). J lost 6 bases, V lost 3 bases, and 6 bases had no gene match. The CDR3 runs to 13 residues. CDR3 protein: CSASGGRAGEQYF. CDR3 coding DNA: TGCAGTGCTAGTGGCGGGAGGGCAGGCGAGCAGTACTTC.

This clonotype was counted many times. This rearrangement joins TRBV5-1 to TRBJ2-2, with TRBD1 matching over 7 bases. Germline V gene lookup returns CDR1 SGHRS and CDR2 YFSETQ. The CDR3 is 17 amino acids. With V trimmed by 4 bases and J by 6 bases, 15 bases remained unmatched. The CDR3 nucleotides are TGCGCCAGCAGCGGGGTACCGGGACAGACCTCCGCCGGGGAGCTGTTTTTT. Translation gives CASSGVPGQTSAGELFF.

This clonotype showed up many times. The chain recombines TRBV10-3 with TRBJ2-1; tentatively, D is TRBD2 (6 bases). This CDR3 spans 14 amino acids. In germline, CDR1 is ENHRY, CDR2 SYGVKD. The germline V and J ends were trimmed by 2 bases and 7 bases, with 12 bases remaining between them. This chain's CDR3 is CAISETSSANEQFF. The CDR3 bases are TGTGCCATCAGTGAGACTAGCTCGGCGAATGAGCAGTTCTTC.